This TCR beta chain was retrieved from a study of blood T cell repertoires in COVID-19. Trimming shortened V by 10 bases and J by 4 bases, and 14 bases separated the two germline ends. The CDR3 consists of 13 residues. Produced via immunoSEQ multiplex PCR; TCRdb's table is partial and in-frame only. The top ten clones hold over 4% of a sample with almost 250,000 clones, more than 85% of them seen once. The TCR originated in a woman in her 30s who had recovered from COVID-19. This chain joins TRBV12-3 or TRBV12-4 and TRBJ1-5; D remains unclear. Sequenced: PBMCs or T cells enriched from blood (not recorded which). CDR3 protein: CATLKRRNQPQHF. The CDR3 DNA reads TGTGCCACCTTGAAAAGGCGGAATCAGCCCCAGCATTTT.